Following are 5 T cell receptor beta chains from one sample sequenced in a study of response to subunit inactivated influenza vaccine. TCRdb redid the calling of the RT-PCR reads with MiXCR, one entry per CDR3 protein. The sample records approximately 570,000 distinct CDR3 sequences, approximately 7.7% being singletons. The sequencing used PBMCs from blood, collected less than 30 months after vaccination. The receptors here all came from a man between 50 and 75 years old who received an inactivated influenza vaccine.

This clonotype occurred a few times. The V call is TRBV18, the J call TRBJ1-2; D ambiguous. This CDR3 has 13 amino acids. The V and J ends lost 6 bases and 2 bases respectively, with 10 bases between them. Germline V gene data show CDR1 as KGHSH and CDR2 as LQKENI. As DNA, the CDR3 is TGTGCCAGCTCGCAGGAGAAGAACTATGGCTACACCTTC. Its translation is CASSQEKNYGYTF.

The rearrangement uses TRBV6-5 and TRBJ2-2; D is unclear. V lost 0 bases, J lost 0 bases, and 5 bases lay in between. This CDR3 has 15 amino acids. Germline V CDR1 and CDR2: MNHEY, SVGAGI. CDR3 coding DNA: TGTGCCAGCAGTTACTCCTACACGAACACCGGGGAGCTGTTTTTT. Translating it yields CASSYSYTNTGELFF.

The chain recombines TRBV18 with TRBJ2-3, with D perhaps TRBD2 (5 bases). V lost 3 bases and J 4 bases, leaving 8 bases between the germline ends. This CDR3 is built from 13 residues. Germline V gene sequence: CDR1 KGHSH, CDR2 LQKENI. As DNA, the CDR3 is TGTGCCAGCTCACCCCGGGAAGCAGATACGCAGTATTTT. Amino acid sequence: CASSPREADTQYF.

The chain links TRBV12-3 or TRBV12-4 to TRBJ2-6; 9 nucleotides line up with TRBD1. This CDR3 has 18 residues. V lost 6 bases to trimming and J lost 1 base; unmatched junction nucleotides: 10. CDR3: CASRKGTGHSSGANVLTF. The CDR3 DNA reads TGTGCCAGCAGAAAGGGGACAGGGCATAGTTCTGGGGCCAACGTCCTGACTTTC.

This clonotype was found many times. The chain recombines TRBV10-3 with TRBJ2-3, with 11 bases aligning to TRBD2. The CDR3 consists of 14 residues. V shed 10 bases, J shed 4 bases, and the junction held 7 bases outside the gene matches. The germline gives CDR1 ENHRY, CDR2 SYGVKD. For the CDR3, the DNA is TGTGCCACCGCGACTAGCGGGATTGCAGATACGCAGTATTTT. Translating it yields CATATSGIADTQYF.